This T cell receptor beta chain was profiled in a study of blood T cell repertoires in COVID-19. About the research overall: Samples taken during acute and convalescent COVID-19 were collected in the United States, Italy and Spain. The cDNA or gDNA used as material had been derived from T cells, B-cell-depleted T cells, or PBMCs.

Deletions cut 2 bases from V and 1 base from J, with 12 bases between. The CDR3 has 16 residues. The germline V gene encodes CDR1 MDHEN and CDR2 SYDVKM. The protocol was immunoSEQ multiplex PCR, while the TCRdb copy is restricted to in-frame clones and leaves out a portion. The top ten hold 9.5% to 12% of the sample, which has some 130,000 clones, 60% to 80% seen once. The chain uses TRBV28 and TRBJ1-5; D call uncertain. The sample comprised peripheral blood. This TCR came from a man between 60 and 75 years old who had recovered from COVID-19. CDR3: CASSLIQRLSNQPQHF. In nucleotides, the CDR3 is TGTGCCAGCAGTTTAATTCAGAGGTTGAGCAATCAGCCCCAGCATTTT. Filled out from reference TRBV28 and TRBJ1-5, the complete variable domain reads DVKVTQSSRYLVKRTGEKVFLECVQDMDHENMFWYRQDPGLGLRLIYFSYDVKMKEKGDIPEGYSVSREKKERFSLILESASTNQTSMYLCASSLIQRLSNQPQHFGDGTRLSIL.